This TCR beta chain stems from a study of T cell responses to AZD1222 COVID-19 vaccine (dated by TCRdb to the early 2020s). Describing the broader study: TCR sequencing covered fewer than 250 trial participants: 207 given two doses of AZD1222 and 26 given two doses of MenACWY control vaccine. Trial participants were enrolled by age into subgroups of 18-55, 56-69 and 70-plus years, and about 150, 27 and 61 TCR-sequenced participants, respectively, were included in these subgroups.

As to this clone: The clone's antigen remains unknown. No clone much larger than this one lies a single base away; base qualities are absent.

Per the publication, the time point label means: about 28 days (+/-7) after the second vaccine dose. AZD1222 recipients with second doses at about 4 weeks or about 12 weeks were pooled, because spike-specific TCR depth and breadth did not differ between schedules. The vaccinee samples were drawn from two UK trials, COV001 and COV002, one of which was a single-blind randomized controlled phase 2/3 trial testing AZD1222 (ChAdOx1 nCoV-19) in healthy adults. For TCRbeta chain sequencing, PBMC samples were collected from trial participants at day 0 and at day 28 after the second dose. Including cysteine and phenylalanine, the CDR3 has 16 amino acids. Here the CDR3 DNA is all that survives: 48 bases in frame from base 1. Per the germline V gene, SGHRS is the CDR1 and YFSETQ is the CDR2. Trimmed from V: 4 bases; trimmed from J: 3 bases; junction bases lacking a gene match: 9. The CDR3 regions of human TCRbeta chains were analyzed by immunosequencing. The paper's data handling went like this. TCRs in the repertoires were compared against a reference library of SARS-CoV-2-specific TCRs that had been generated with the MIRA antigen-specificity platform. Breadth was defined as the fraction of unique TCRs that were SARS-CoV-2-associated, and depth was defined as the fraction of total T cells that were SARS-CoV-2-associated. Each spike-specific TCR was assigned to its reactive spike region and to a CD4 or CD8 class using the MIRA data. Log10-transformed breadth and depth values were compared by one-way ANOVA with Sidak's multiple comparisons tests. TCRdb holds this immuneACCESS table with in-frame rearrangements only. Some clones are missing; in checked studies, unresolved V genes explain under half, and the rest has no known cause. V, J and clone size derive from that table, while D and trimming were established from the DNA sequence. For this sample the table gives about 81,000 clones, of which 80% to 90% were detected only once. The ten largest make up roughly 3.2% of the sample.

Paper-wide results and their limitations: Conclusions about previously exposed vaccinees were limited because only six or seven AZD1222 recipients were SARS-CoV-2 seropositive at baseline. Vaccine-associated CD4 TCRs spanned the whole spike protein, with dominant responses in regions 160-218 and 743-854. The 56-69-year group was small, and its depth increase did not reach significance, likely because of low power. Most participants were white British and females outnumbered males, and the authors suggested that clonal diversity may have been underestimated. Because no day 14 peak-response samples were available, the repertoires could be characterized only after the peak T cell response. Epitopes outside the regions mutated in the B.1.351 and B.1.1.7 variants were reportedly recognized by nearly half of the unique spike-specific TCRs. Spike-specific TCR breadth and depth rose significantly after two AZD1222 doses compared with day 0 and with MenACWY recipients.

This TCR was recovered from an adult who received the AZD1222 COVID-19 vaccine. The chain joins TRBV5-1 to TRBJ1-4, and 7 bases in between align with TRBD1. The sample was peripheral blood, taken 28 days after the second AZD1222 dose. The DNA sequence is TGCGCCAGCAGCCTTTTAACCGGGACAGCTAATGAAAAACTGTTTTTT. Its protein product is CASSLLTGTANEKLFF. The reference TRBV5-1 and TRBJ1-4 proteins fill in what lies around the CDR3, so the full variable domain reads KAGVTQTPRYLIKTRGQQVTLSCSPISGHRSVSWYQQTPGQGLQFLFEYFSETQRNKGNFPGRFSGRQFSNSRSEMNVSTLELGDSALYLCASSLLTGTANEKLFFGSGTQLSVL.